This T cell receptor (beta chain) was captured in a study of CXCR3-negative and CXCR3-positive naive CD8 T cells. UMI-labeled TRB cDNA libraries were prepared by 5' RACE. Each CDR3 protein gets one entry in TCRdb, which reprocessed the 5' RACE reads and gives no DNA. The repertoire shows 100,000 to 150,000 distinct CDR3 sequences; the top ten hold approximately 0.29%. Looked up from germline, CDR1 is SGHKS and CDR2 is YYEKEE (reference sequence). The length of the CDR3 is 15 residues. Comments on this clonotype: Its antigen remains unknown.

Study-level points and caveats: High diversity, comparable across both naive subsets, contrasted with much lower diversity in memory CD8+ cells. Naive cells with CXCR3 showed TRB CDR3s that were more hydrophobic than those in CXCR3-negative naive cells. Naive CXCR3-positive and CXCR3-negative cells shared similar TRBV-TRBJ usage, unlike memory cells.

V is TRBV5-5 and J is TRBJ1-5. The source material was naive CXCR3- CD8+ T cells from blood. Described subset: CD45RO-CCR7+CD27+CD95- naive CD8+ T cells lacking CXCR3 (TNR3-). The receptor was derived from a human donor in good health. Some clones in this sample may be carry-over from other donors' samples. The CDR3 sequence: CASSLFLVSNQPQHF.